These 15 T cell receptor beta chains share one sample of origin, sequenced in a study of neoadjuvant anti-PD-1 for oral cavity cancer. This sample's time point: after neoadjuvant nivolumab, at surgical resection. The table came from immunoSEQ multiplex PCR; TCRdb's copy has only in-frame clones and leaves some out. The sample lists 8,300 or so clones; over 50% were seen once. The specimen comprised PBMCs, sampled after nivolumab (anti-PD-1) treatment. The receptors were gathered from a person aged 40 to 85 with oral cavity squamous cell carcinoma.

This chain's CDR3 is CASSPSLGVRPQHF. CDR3 nucleotide sequence: TGTGCCAGCAGTCCTTCCCTCGGCGTTCGGCCCCAGCATTTT. The rearrangement links TRBV28 to TRBJ1-5; D gene ambiguous. CDR1 is MDHEN, CDR2 SYDVKM, per germline. Trimming shortened V by 5 bases and J by 9 bases, and 17 bases separated the two germline ends. CDR3 size: 14 residues.

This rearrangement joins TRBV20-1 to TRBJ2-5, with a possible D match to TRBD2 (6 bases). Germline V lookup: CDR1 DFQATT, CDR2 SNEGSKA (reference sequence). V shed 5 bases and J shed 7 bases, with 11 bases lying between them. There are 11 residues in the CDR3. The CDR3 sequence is CSAPARGTQYF. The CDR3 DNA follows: TGCAGTGCTCCTGCGCGGGGGACCCAGTACTTC.

The CDR3 DNA is TGTGCCAGCAGTTATTCGGTGAGAGAGCAGTTCTTC. As protein: CASSYSVREQFF. The gene calls are TRBV28 and TRBJ2-1; the D is unclear. Per the germline V gene, CDR1 is MDHEN and CDR2 is SYDVKM. The CDR3 is 12 residues long. V lost 4 bases and J 10 bases, leaving 11 bases between the germline ends.

Here the CDR3 reads CASSPRTGFGQPQHF. In DNA form, the CDR3 reads TGTGCCAGTAGTCCCCGGACAGGGTTCGGGCAGCCCCAGCATTTT. The V and J genes are TRBV19 and TRBJ1-5, with TRBD1 matching 8 bases. The junction had 10 bases not matched to a gene; V was cut back by 5 bases and J by 7 bases. In germline, CDR1 is LNHDA, CDR2 SQIVND (reference sequence). The CDR3 length is 15 residues. The full variable domain, completed using reference TRBV19 and TRBJ1-5, is DGGITQSPKYLFRKEGQNVTLSCEQNLNHDAMYWYRQDPGQGLRLIYYSQIVNDFQKGDIAEGYSVSREKKESFPLTVTSAQKNPTAFYLCASSPRTGFGQPQHFGDGTRLSIL.

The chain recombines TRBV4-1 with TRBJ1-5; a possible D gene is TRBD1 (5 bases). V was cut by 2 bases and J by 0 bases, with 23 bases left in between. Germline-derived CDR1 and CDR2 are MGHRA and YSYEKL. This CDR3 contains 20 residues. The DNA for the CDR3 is TGCGCCAGCAGCCAACAGCAACACACTTCCGGGACCTTTAGCAATCAGCCCCAGCATTTT. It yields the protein CASSQQQHTSGTFSNQPQHF.

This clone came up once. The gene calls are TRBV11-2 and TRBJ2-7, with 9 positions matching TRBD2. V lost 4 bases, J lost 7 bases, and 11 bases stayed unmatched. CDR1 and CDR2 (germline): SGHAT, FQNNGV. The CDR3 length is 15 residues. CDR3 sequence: CASSYSGGLGGEQYF. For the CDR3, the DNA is TGTGCCAGCAGCTATAGCGGGGGCCTGGGGGGAGAGCAGTACTTC.

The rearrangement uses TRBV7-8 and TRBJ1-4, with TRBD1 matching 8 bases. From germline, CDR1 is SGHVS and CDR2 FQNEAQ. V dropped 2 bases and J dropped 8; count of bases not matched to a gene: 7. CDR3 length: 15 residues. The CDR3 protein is CASSLRQGQWEKLFF. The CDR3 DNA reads TGTGCCAGCAGCTTAAGACAGGGGCAGTGGGAAAAACTGTTTTTT.

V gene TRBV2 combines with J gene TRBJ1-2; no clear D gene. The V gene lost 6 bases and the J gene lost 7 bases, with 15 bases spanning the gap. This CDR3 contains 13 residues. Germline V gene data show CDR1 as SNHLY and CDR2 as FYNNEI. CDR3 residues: CASSPITSSGYTF. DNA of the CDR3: TGTGCCAGCAGCCCCATAACCTCGTCTGGCTACACCTTC.

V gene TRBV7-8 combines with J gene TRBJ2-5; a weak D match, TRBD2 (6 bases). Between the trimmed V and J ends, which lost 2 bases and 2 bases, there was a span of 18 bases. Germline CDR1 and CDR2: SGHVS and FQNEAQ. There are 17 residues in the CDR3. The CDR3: CASSLRSGEVGQETQYF. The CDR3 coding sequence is TGTGCCAGCAGCTTAAGGTCCGGGGAGGTAGGACAAGAGACCCAGTACTTC.

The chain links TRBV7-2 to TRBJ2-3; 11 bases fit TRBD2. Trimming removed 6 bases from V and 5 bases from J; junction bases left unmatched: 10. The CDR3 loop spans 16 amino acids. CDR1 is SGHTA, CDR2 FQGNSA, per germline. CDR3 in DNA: TGTGCCAGCAGACAAATAGCGGGGGGGTTGGTAGATACGCAGTATTTT. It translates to CASRQIAGGLVDTQYF.

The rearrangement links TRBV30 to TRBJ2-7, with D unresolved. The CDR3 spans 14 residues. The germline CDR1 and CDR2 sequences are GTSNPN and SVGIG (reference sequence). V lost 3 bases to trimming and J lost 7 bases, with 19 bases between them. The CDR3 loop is CAWRPGQAPGEQYF. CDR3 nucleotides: TGTGCCTGGAGGCCCGGCCAGGCCCCCGGGGAGCAGTACTTC.

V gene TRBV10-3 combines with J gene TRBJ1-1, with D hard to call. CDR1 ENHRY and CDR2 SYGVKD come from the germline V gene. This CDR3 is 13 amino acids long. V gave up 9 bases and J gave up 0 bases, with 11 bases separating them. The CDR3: CAIMTEMNTEAFF. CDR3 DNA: TGTGCCATAATGACGGAGATGAACACTGAAGCTTTCTTT.

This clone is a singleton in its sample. The CDR3: CASSLSVRNQPQHF. The CDR3 DNA sequence: TGTGCCAGCAGTTTAAGCGTCCGTAATCAGCCCCAGCATTTT. The V gene is TRBV28, the J gene TRBJ1-5, with unresolved D. CDR3 length equals 14 residues. Between the trimmed V and J ends, which lost 2 bases and 4 bases, there was a span of 9 bases. CDR1 and CDR2 (germline): MDHEN, SYDVKM.

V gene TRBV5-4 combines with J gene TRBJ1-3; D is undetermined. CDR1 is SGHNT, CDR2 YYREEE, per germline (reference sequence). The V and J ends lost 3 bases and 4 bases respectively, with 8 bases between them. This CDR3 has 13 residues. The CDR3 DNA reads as TGTGCCAGCAGCTCGGTAGGGGGAAACACCATATATTTT. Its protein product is CASSSVGGNTIYF. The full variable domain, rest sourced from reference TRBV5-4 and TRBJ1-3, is ETGVTQSPTHLIKTRGQQVTLRCSSQSGHNTVSWYQQALGQGPQFIFQYYREEENGRGNFPPRFSGLQFPNYSSELNVNALELDDSALYLCASSSVGGNTIYFGEGSWLTVV.

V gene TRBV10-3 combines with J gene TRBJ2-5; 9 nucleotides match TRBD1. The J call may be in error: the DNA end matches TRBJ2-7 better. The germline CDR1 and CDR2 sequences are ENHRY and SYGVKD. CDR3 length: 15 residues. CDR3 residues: CAISEGQGLTYEQYF. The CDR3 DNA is TGTGCCATCAGTGAGGGACAGGGGTTAACCTACGAGCAGTACTTC.